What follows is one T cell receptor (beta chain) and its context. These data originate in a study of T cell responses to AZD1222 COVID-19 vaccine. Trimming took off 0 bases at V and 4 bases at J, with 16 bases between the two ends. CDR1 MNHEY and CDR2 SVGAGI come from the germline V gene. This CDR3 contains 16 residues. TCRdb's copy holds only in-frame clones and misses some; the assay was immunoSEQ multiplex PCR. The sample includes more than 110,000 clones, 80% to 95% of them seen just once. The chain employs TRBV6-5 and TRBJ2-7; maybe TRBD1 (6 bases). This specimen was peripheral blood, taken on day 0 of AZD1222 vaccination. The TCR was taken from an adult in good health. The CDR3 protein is CASSYSSTGQGYEQYF. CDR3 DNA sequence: TGTGCCAGCAGTTACTCGAGCACGGGGCAGGGGTACGAGCAGTACTTC.